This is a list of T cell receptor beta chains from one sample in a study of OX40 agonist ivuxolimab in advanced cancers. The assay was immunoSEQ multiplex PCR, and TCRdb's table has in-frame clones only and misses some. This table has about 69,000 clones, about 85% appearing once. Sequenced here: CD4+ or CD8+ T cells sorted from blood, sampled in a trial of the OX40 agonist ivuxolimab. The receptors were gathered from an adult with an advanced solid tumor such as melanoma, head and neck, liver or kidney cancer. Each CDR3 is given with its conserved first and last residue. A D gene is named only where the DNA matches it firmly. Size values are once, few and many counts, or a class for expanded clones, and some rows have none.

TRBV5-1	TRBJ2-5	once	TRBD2	CASSLAAGVSETQYF	TGCGCCAGCAGCTTGGCCGCGGGAGTCTCAGAGACCCAGTACTTC
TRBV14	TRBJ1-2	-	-	CASSQDEGRLIPGYTF	TGTGCCAGCAGCCAAGATGAGGGGCGGCTAATTCCCGGCTACACCTTC
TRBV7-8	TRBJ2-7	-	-	CASWTPGPYEQYF	TGTGCCAGCTGGACCCCGGGCCCCTACGAGCAGTACTTC
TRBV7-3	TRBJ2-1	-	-	CASSPGLTHNEQFF	TGTGCCAGCAGCCCAGGACTAACCCACAATGAGCAGTTCTTC
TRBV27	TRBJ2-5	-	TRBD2	CASSLWGGGQRGETQYF	TGTGCCAGCAGTTTATGGGGCGGGGGGCAAAGGGGAGAGACCCAGTACTTC
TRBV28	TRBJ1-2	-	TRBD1	CAIAQGDYGYTF	TGTGCCATCGCCCAGGGGGACTATGGCTACACCTTC
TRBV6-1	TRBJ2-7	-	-	CASSSGSYEQYF	TGTGCCAGCAGTTCAGGTTCCTACGAGCAGTACTTC
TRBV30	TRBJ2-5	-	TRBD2	CAWSSTSGFETQYF	TGTGCCTGGAGTTCAACTAGCGGTTTTGAGACCCAGTACTTC
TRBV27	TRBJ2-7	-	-	CASSLRAVRLDEQYF	TGTGCCAGCAGTTTAAGGGCGGTTAGGCTGGACGAGCAGTACTTC
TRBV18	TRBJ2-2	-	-	CASSPREASVDTGELFF	TGTGCCAGCTCACCAAGAGAGGCTAGCGTGGACACCGGGGAGCTGTTTTTT
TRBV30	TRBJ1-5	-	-	CAWRSGESNQPQHF	TGTGCCTGGCGGTCCGGGGAAAGCAATCAGCCCCAGCATTTT
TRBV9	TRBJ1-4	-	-	CASSVTDQIEAGKLFF	TGTGCCAGCAGCGTAACCGATCAGATTGAGGCAGGGAAACTGTTTTTT
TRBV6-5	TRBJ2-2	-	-	CASISENTGELFF	TGTGCCAGCATCTCGGAGAACACCGGGGAGCTGTTTTTT
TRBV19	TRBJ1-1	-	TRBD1	CASIGQALNTEAFF	TGTGCCAGTATCGGACAGGCGCTCAACACTGAAGCTTTCTTT
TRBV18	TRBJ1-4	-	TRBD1	CASSADRGREKLFF	TGTGCCAGCTCAGCGGACAGGGGGCGAGAAAAACTGTTTTTT
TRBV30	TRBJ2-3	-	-	CAWALASYTQYF	TGTGCCTGGGCGTTAGCGTCCTATACGCAGTATTTT
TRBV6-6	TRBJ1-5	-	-	CASSYSSWGNQPQHF	TGTGCCAGCAGTTACTCGAGTTGGGGCAATCAGCCCCAGCATTTT
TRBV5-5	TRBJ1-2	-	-	CASSTHRADNYGYTF	TGTGCCAGCAGCACACACCGGGCCGACAACTATGGCTACACCTTC
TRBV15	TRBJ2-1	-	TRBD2	CATSSRSGLAGPSSYNEQFF	TGTGCCACCAGCAGTAGAAGTGGACTAGCGGGGCCGAGCTCCTACAATGAGCAGTTCTTC
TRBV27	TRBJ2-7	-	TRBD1	CASGRRDSAYEQYF	TGTGCCAGCGGTCGTAGGGACAGCGCCTACGAGCAGTACTTC
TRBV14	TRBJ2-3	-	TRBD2	CASSQGMIAGTTDTQYF	TGTGCCAGCAGCCAAGGGATGATAGCGGGGACCACAGATACGCAGTATTTT
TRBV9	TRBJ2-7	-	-	CASSSARGPSYEQYF	TGTGCCAGCAGCTCCGCTCGCGGGCCTTCCTACGAGCAGTACTTC
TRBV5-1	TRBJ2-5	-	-	CASTQTSAYQETQYF	TGCGCCAGCACCCAAACGTCGGCGTACCAAGAGACCCAGTACTTC
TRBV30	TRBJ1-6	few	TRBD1	CAWNSHGTGGYVLHF	TGTGCCTGGAATTCCCACGGGACAGGGGGTTATGTCCTCCACTTT
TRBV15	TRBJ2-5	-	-	CATSRDMGLGETQYF	TGTGCCACCAGCAGAGATATGGGGTTGGGGGAGACCCAGTACTTC
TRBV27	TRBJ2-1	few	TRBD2	CASSPISGRAYNEQFF	TGTGCCAGCAGTCCCATTAGCGGGAGGGCCTACAATGAGCAGTTCTTC
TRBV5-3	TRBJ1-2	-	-	CARRTANVWGYTF	TGTGCCAGACGTACAGCAAATGTGTGGGGCTACACCTTC
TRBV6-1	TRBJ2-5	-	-	CASRRNLGGTETQYF	TGTGCCAGCAGGAGGAATTTAGGGGGAACGGAGACCCAGTACTTC
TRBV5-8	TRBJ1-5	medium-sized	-	CASSWEYQPQHF	TGTGCCAGCAGCTGGGAGTATCAGCCCCAGCATTTT
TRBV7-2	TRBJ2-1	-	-	CASSLIGSSSYNEQFF	TGTGCCAGCAGCTTAATCGGGAGCAGCTCCTACAATGAGCAGTTCTTC
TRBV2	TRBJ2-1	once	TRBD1	CASSRGQVYNEQFF	TGTGCCAGCAGTCGTGGACAGGTTTACAATGAGCAGTTCTTC
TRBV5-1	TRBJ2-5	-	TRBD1	CASSWGGQGAMETQYF	TGCGCCAGCAGCTGGGGGGGACAGGGGGCGATGGAGACCCAGTACTTC
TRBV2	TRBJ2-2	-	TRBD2	CASSYGGLTSEVDTGELFF	TGTGCCAGCAGTTATGGGGGGCTGACTAGCGAGGTTGACACCGGGGAGCTGTTTTTT
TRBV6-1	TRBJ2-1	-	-	CASILGTGGYNEQFF	TGTGCCAGCATCCTTGGGACTGGGGGATACAATGAGCAGTTCTTC
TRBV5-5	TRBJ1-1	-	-	CASSFQTNTEAFF	TGTGCCAGCAGCTTCCAGACGAACACTGAAGCTTTCTTT
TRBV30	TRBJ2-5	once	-	CAWGPLGREEETQYF	TGTGCCTGGGGGCCATTGGGGCGCGAGGAGGAGACCCAGTACTTC
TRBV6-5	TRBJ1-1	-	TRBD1	CASRPTGVTEAFF	TGTGCCAGCAGACCGACAGGGGTCACTGAAGCTTTCTTT
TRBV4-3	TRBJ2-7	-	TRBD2	CASRASGGSYEQYF	TGCGCCAGCCGAGCTAGCGGAGGCTCCTACGAGCAGTACTTC
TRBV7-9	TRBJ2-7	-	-	CASSFPGTNYEQYF	TGTGCCAGCAGCTTCCCCGGGACGAACTACGAGCAGTACTTC
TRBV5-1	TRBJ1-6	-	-	CASSSRDSYNSPLHF	TGCGCCAGCAGCTCCCGGGACTCCTATAATTCACCCCTCCACTTT
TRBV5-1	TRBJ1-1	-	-	CASSLVVDTEAFF	TGCGCCAGCAGCTTGGTTGTTGACACTGAAGCTTTCTTT
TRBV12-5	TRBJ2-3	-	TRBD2	CASGISGSTDTQYF	TGTGCTAGTGGCATTAGCGGGAGCACAGATACGCAGTATTTT
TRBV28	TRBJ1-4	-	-	CASSQEGEKLFF	TGTGCCAGCAGTCAGGAGGGTGAAAAACTGTTTTTT
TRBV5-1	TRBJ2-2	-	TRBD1	CASSSSGTGNTGELFF	TGCGCCAGCAGCTCATCCGGGACAGGGAACACCGGGGAGCTGTTTTTT
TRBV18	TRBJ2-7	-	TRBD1	CASSPPGQGAMNEQYF	TGTGCCAGCTCACCTCCGGGACAGGGGGCTATGAACGAGCAGTACTTC
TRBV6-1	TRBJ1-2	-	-	CASSEVANYGYTF	TGTGCCAGCAGTGAGGTAGCTAACTATGGCTACACCTTC
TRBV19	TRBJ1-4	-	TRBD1	CASSIDRTGRREKLFF	TGTGCCAGTAGTATAGACCGGACAGGGAGGCGTGAAAAACTGTTTTTT
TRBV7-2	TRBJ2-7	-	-	CASSLDRPSSYEQYF	TGTGCCAGCAGCTTAGATCGGCCCAGCTCCTACGAGCAGTACTTC
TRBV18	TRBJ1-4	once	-	CASSPRRKADEKLFF	TGTGCCAGCTCTCCGAGGAGGAAAGCGGATGAAAAACTGTTTTTT
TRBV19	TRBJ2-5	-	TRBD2	CASSATSAIETQYF	TGTGCCAGTAGCGCCACTAGCGCCATAGAGACCCAGTACTTC